At least ten counts were recorded for the clone carrying this T cell receptor (beta chain). The antigen is undetermined. The junction does not match germline at one end; this may be a read error. This entry belongs to a study of T cells in Graves' hyperthyroidism and ophthalmopathy. Study-level results: Stable hyperthyroidism was told apart from ophthalmopathy by a model built on 13 V-J features. Researchers found most expanded thyroid clonotypes above 0.001 in blood as well.

The germline CDR1 and CDR2 sequences are SGHTA and FQGNSA. The CDR3 extends over 15 amino acids. RNA transcripts served as the template for amplifying TCR beta CDR3 regions. HTBI primers were employed in a first-round RT-PCR of the TCR CDR3. Each CDR3 protein is one row after TCRdb ran MiXCR on the multiplex PCR reads. The data contain hundreds of thousands of distinct CDR3 sequences, approximately 15% of them singletons. Diagnoses were made from clinical symptoms, serum measures (thyroxine and TRAb), thyroid ultrasound and orbital computed tomography. It was roughly 10 ml of fresh peripheral blood that supplied the PBMCs.

The rearrangement joins TRBV7-2 to TRBJ2-3; D gene unclear. This sequence originates from a woman between 45 and 60 years old with Graves' ophthalmopathy. The specimen was blood. This chain's CDR3 is CASSLDGASTDTQYF. The CDR3 region has the DNA TGCGCCAGCAGCTTGGACGGAGCTAGCACAGATACGCAGTATTTT.